This T cell receptor (beta chain) was profiled in a study of siplizumab effects on memory and regulatory T cells (dated by TCRdb to the late 2010s). Some background on the complete study: The study looked at the effect of siplizumab, an anti-CD2 antibody, on alloreactive T-cell subsets in allogeneic mixed lymphocyte reactions made from human PBMCs.

Libraries came from the immunoSEQ multiplex PCR assay. Around 94,000 TCR templates per sample were assayed on the deep sequencing platform. Genomic DNA extracted from sorted T cells was the material used for TCRbeta CDR3 sequencing. In the authors' own workflow: The R programming language was used for clonal analysis of the TCRbeta CDR3 data. Unstimulated samples were compared with post-reaction CFSE-low samples to define alloreactive CD4+ and CD8+ clones. Alloreactive CD4+ clones were assigned to regulatory or non-regulatory origin by matching sequences to sorted unstimulated Treg and non-Treg repertoires. The clones in this table, taken by TCRdb from immuneACCESS, are in-frame only. Not every clone is retained; where verified, under half of the shortfall comes from an unresolved V gene, and the cause of the rest is unknown. V, J and clone size derive from that table, while D and trimming were established from the DNA sequence. The sample table shows approximately 100,000 clones, and around 92% are seen once. The biggest ten clones account for 0.55% to 0.95% of the sample.

The germline V gene yields SGHRS for CDR1 and YFSETQ for CDR2. The CDR3 measures 14 amino acids from cysteine to phenylalanine. The entry retains the CDR3 DNA only, 42 bases that are in frame from base 1. V is shortened by 2 bases, J by 0 bases, and the region joining them spans 9 bases. The full study reports these points: Sequences below about 10^-5 frequency were poorly captured, so only a minor fraction of alloreactive clones could be mapped to unstimulated subsets. Among mappable alloreactive CD4+ clones, an average Treg-derived fraction of about 70% was observed with siplizumab, compared with approximately 25% in control reactions. Compared with memory T cells, unstimulated naive T cells appeared more diverse, and naive cells seemed to make a substantial contribution to the alloresponse. Whether proliferating Tregs from siplizumab cultures actually had suppressive function was not functionally confirmed. A naive or memory phenotype could not be assigned to roughly 75-96% of proliferating CD4+ or CD8+ clones. The cumulative frequency of alloreactive sequences that could be traced back to unstimulated CD4+ memory T cells was significantly reduced by siplizumab.

Comment on this clone: Its antigen is still unknown. The record has no base qualities; no much larger clone is one base away.

TCRbeta CDR3 sequencing was performed on sorted unstimulated T cells and on proliferating T cells recovered from mixed lymphocyte reactions. Fresh whole blood from approximately 10 HLA-typed healthy donors was used to isolate PBMCs. Unstimulated CD4+ regulatory T cells were FACS-sorted to map the origin of alloreactive clones. The chain is made from TRBV5-1 and TRBJ2-7; the best D guess is TRBD2, with 5 bases matching. The receptor's source is a human donor in good health. Sequenced: Tregs sorted from blood. The CDR3 corresponds to CASSFLLDSYEQYF. The sequenced DNA: TGCGCCAGCAGCTTCTTACTAGACTCCTACGAGCAGTACTTC.